Each of the 10 T cell receptor beta chains below was sequenced from the same sample in a study of blood T cell repertoires in COVID-19. Method: immunoSEQ multiplex PCR; TCRdb's copy keeps in-frame clones and lacks some. The sample lists 100,000 or so clones; approximately 84% were seen once. Sequencing input: peripheral blood. All receptors come from a human donor in a cohort sampled during active COVID-19.

The rearrangement uses TRBV7-6 and TRBJ2-2, with TRBD1 matching 9 bases. The ends lost 1 base at V and 6 bases at J; junction bases unmatched: 12. Germline CDR1 and CDR2: SGHVS and FNYEAQ. The CDR3 length is 18 residues. CDR3 nucleotide sequence: TGTGCCAGCAGCTTAGTGTCCGGGACAGGGAGTTTTGCCGGGGAGCTGTTTTTT. It translates to CASSLVSGTGSFAGELFF.

CDR3 region: CASRQTGVKETQYF. In DNA form, the CDR3 reads TGTGCCAGCAGACAGACAGGGGTTAAAGAGACCCAGTACTTC. The rearrangement links TRBV11-3 to TRBJ2-5; 8 nucleotides match TRBD1. The CDR3 runs to 14 residues. Per germline, CDR1 SGHNT and CDR2 YENEEA. V was pared by 6 bases and J by 3 bases, with 6 bases of the junction left unmatched.

The chain is built from TRBV28 and TRBJ2-7, with TRBD1 matching over 8 bases. Trimming took 4 bases from V and 0 from J; bases not matched to a gene: 8. Germline V gives CDR1 MDHEN, CDR2 SYDVKM. The CDR3 runs 16 residues. The CDR3, as DNA: TGTGCCAGCAGTTCCCCCGGACAGGGCTACTCCTACGAGCAGTACTTC. Translation gives CASSSPGQGYSYEQYF.

V is TRBV6-2 or TRBV6-3 and J is TRBJ2-7, with 8 nucleotides matching TRBD1. The junction had 1 base not matched to a gene; V was cut back by 6 bases and J by 6 bases. CDR1 MNHEY and CDR2 SVGEGT come from the germline V gene. This CDR3 has 11 amino acids. As DNA, the CDR3 is TGTGCCAGCAGCAGGGGGCGCGAGCAGTACTTC. Its translation is CASSRGREQYF.

The V gene is TRBV7-2, the J gene TRBJ2-3; D is unresolved. Germline CDR1 is SGHTA and CDR2 is FQGNSA. V shed 4 bases and J shed 3 bases, with 5 bases lying between them. The CDR3 runs to 12 residues. CDR3 residues: CASSSQTDTQYF. The CDR3, as DNA: TGTGCCAGCAGCTCCCAGACAGATACGCAGTATTTT.

The chain joins TRBV7-2 to TRBJ2-3; TRBD2 is a possible D gene (5 bases). The CDR3 has 13 residues. V lost 10 bases to trimming and J lost 1 base, with 12 bases between them. Germline CDR1 SGHTA, CDR2 FQGNSA. The CDR3 DNA sequence: TGTGCCAACCGGGGTGGGGGCACAGATACGCAGTATTTT. Protein product: CANRGGGTDTQYF. Full variable domain (rest looked up from reference TRBV7-2 and TRBJ2-3): GAGVSQSPSNKVTEKGKDVELRCDPISGHTALYWYRQSLGQGLEFLIYFQGNSAPDKSGLPSDRFSAERTGGSVSTLTIQRTQQEDSAVYLCANRGGGTDTQYFGPGTRLTVL.

The chain links TRBV24-1 to TRBJ2-6; D perhaps matches TRBD1 (6 bases). Trimming cost V 4 bases and J 0 bases, with 15 bases left between them. The germline CDR1 and CDR2 sequences are KGHDR and SFDVKD. The CDR3 sequence is 18 residues long. The CDR3 nucleotides read TGTGCCACCAGTGACCGGGACAAGCGATACTCTGGGGCCAACGTCCTGACTTTC. Protein sequence: CATSDRDKRYSGANVLTF.

This clone was seen more than once but under ten times. The chain couples TRBV28 to TRBJ1-5; D is unresolved. V was pared by 8 bases and J by 1 base, with 15 bases between. There are 15 residues in the CDR3. The V gene's germline CDR1 is MDHEN and CDR2 SYDVKM. The CDR3 nucleotides read TGTGCCAGCGCACTATGGGTCGCGAGCAATCAGCCCCAGCATTTT. This translates into CASALWVASNQPQHF.

The chain is built from TRBV27 and TRBJ1-1; the D gene is possibly TRBD1 (5 bases). Trimming pared 4 bases from V and 4 bases from J, leaving 16 bases between. The CDR3 length is 15 residues. CDR1 is MNHEY, CDR2 SMNVEV, per germline (reference sequence). In DNA form, the CDR3 reads TGTGCCAGCAGTTCCCCGTGGGGGGAGGGCACTGAAGCTTTCTTT. Its translation is CASSSPWGEGTEAFF.

There are a few counts of this clone. The chain carries TRBV11-2 and TRBJ2-7; 10 positions match TRBD1. The CDR3 has 15 residues. Germline V gene data show CDR1 as SGHAT and CDR2 as FQNNGV. The V gene end was trimmed by 4 bases and the J gene end by 4 bases; junction bases not matched to a gene: 7. The CDR3 here is CASSSQTGGLYEQYF. As DNA, the CDR3 is TGTGCCAGCAGCTCCCAGACAGGGGGCTTGTACGAGCAGTACTTC.